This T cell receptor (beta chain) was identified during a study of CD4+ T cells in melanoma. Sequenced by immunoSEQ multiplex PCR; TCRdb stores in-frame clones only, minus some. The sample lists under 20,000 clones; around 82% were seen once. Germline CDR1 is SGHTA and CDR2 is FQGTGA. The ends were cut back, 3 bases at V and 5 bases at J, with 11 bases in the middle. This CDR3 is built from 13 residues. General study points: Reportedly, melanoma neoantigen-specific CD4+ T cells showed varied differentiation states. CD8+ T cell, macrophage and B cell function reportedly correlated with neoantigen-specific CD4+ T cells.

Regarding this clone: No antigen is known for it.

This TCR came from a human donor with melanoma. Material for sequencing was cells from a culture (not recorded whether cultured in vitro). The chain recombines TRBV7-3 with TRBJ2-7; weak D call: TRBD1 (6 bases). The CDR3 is CASSLQDSHEQYF. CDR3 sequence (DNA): TGTGCCAGCAGCTTGCAGGACAGCCACGAGCAGTACTTC. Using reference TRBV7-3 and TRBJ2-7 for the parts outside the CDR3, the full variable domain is GAGVSQTPSNKVTEKGKYVELRCDPISGHTALYWYRQSLGQGPEFLIYFQGTGAADDSGLPNDRFFAVRPEGSVSTLKIQRTERGDSAVYLCASSLQDSHEQYFGPGTRLTVT.